Sequencing of this TCR beta chain was carried out in a study of T cells after yellow fever vaccination. Each CDR3 protein is one row after TCRdb ran MiXCR on the 5' RACE reads. The sample has about 630,000 distinct CDR3 sequences, 10% to 15% seen once. This CDR3 region has 14 residues. Germline lookup yields CDR1 SGHRS and CDR2 YFSETQ. V shed 0 bases and J shed 3 bases, with 10 bases lying between them. The sample in question was PBMCs, obtained on the day of the yellow fever booster vaccination. The gene calls are TRBV5-1 and TRBJ2-7; D gene uncertain. The clonotype originates from a young man who received the YFV17D yellow fever vaccine. This chain's CDR3 is CASSLAAINYEQYF. In nucleotides, the CDR3 is TGCGCCAGCAGCTTGGCCGCAATAAACTACGAGCAGTACTTC.